This passage covers 18 T cell receptor beta chains from one sample sequenced in a study of cytomegalovirus exposure and HLA in healthy donors. A multiplex PCR was run with 60 Vbeta primers and 13 Jbeta primers. Sequencing used immunoSEQ multiplex PCR; TCRdb keeps in-frame clones, though not all of them. The sample includes roughly 130,000 clones, roughly 80% seen only once; the top ten take 8.8%. Sequencing was carried out using PBMCs. Receptor source: a woman between 50 and 59 years old in good health and CMV-seropositive.

The chain has TRBV28 and TRBJ2-1; D unclear. Germline V CDR1 and CDR2: MDHEN, SYDVKM. This CDR3 has 13 residues. V was clipped by 2 bases and J by 4 bases, with 6 bases between them. The CDR3 is CASSLDGYNEQFF. In nucleotides, the CDR3 is TGTGCCAGCAGTTTAGACGGGTACAATGAGCAGTTCTTC.

About this clone itself: At one boundary the junction diverges from the germline segment, which might be a read error. The J gene is TRBJ1-5, the V gene TRBV15; D is uncertain. Germline V gene sequence: CDR1 LNHNV, CDR2 YYDKDF (reference sequence). The CDR3 is 18 residues long. Here the CDR3 reads CATSRPVAEVGSNQSQHF. The DNA of the CDR3 is TGTGCCACCAGCAGACCCGTGGCCGAGGTTGGGAGCAATCAGTCCCAGCATTTT.

This clone was seen more than once but under ten times. The chain joins TRBV5-1 to TRBJ2-7; the match to TRBD2 covers 10 bases. J lost 4 bases, V lost 0 bases, and 1 base had no gene match. Germline V gene data show CDR1 as SGHRS and CDR2 as YFSETQ. This CDR3 region has 14 residues. The CDR3: CASSLDSGGYEQYF. The CDR3 coding sequence is TGCGCCAGCAGCTTGGATAGCGGGGGGTACGAGCAGTACTTC.

V is TRBV4-3 and J is TRBJ1-2; the match to TRBD1 covers 10 bases. From germline, CDR1 is LGHNA and CDR2 YSLEER. The CDR3 spans 15 residues. V gave up 1 base and J gave up 4 bases; unmatched junction bases: 3. CDR3 DNA: TGCGCCAGCAGCCAAGGAGGGGACAGGGGCTATGGCTACACCTTC. This encodes CASSQGGDRGYGYTF.

J is TRBJ1-6 and V is TRBV28; weak D call: TRBD1 (5 bases). Germline CDR1 is MDHEN and CDR2 is SYDVKM. Trimming took off 5 bases at V and 7 bases at J, with 12 bases between the two ends. The CDR3 extends over 14 amino acids. The CDR3 protein is CASSRDSINSPLHF. CDR3 in DNA: TGTGCCAGCAGTCGGGACTCAATCAATTCACCCCTCCACTTT. The full variable domain, rest sourced from reference TRBV28 and TRBJ1-6, is DVKVTQSSRYLVKRTGEKVFLECVQDMDHENMFWYRQDPGLGLRLIYFSYDVKMKEKGDIPEGYSVSREKKERFSLILESASTNQTSMYLCASSRDSINSPLHFGNGTRLTVT.

The V and J genes are TRBV15 and TRBJ2-7; TRBD2 aligns across 7 bases. This CDR3 has 13 residues. V lost 8 bases to trimming and J lost 4 bases; unmatched junction nucleotides: 8. Germline CDR1 and CDR2: LNHNV and YYDKDF (reference sequence). CDR3 in DNA: TGTGCCACCGGGGCGGGGGAGGAATACGAGCAGTACTTC. This codes for CATGAGEEYEQYF. The variable domain in full, completed from reference TRBV15 and TRBJ2-7, reads DAMVIQNPRYQVTQFGKPVTLSCSQTLNHNVMYWYQQKSSQAPKLLFHYYDKDFNNEADTPDNFQSRRPNTSFCFLDIRSPGLGDTAMYLCATGAGEEYEQYFGPGTRLTVT.

The chain joins TRBV10-3 to TRBJ1-1; no clear D. Between the trimmed V and J ends, which lost 1 base and 6 bases, there was a span of 3 bases. Germline lookup yields CDR1 ENHRY and CDR2 SYGVKD. This CDR3 spans 11 amino acids. The CDR3 nucleotides read TGTGCCATCAGTGAGTTCGCTGAAGCTTTCTTT. Amino acids: CAISEFAEAFF.

The chain couples TRBV5-6 to TRBJ2-4; a possible D gene is TRBD2 (5 bases). The CDR3 runs to 16 residues. The germline CDR1 and CDR2 sequences are SGHDT and YYEEEE. V was pared by 3 bases and J by 0 bases, with 13 bases between. As DNA, the CDR3 is TGTGCCAGCAGCTATGAGGCGGGTCTAGCCAAAAACATTCAGTACTTC. This codes for CASSYEAGLAKNIQYF. The whole variable domain, remainder taken from reference TRBV5-6 and TRBJ2-4, is DAGVTQSPTHLIKTRGQQVTLRCSPKSGHDTVSWYQQALGQGPQFIFQYYEEEERQRGNFPDRFSGHQFPNYSSELNVNALLLGDSALYLCASSYEAGLAKNIQYFGAGTRLSVL.

V usage is TRBV28 and J usage is TRBJ1-6, with TRBD1 matching over 9 bases. Trimming removed 6 bases from V and 7 bases from J; junction bases left unmatched: 10. Germline CDR1 reads MDHEN; CDR2 reads SYDVKM. CDR3 length: 16 residues. The DNA of the CDR3 is TGTGCCAGCAGACGACAGGGGGTTCCGGTAAATTCACCCCTCCACTTT. It translates to CASRRQGVPVNSPLHF.

In its sample, this clone was seen once. V usage is TRBV6-5 and J usage is TRBJ1-4; 10 bases are shared with TRBD1. Losses at the gene ends were 5 bases for V and 7 bases for J; bases not matched to a gene: 1. This CDR3 contains 13 residues. From germline, CDR1 is MNHEY and CDR2 SVGAGI. The CDR3 nucleotides are TGTGCCAGCAGTGACAGGGGGCGTGAAAAACTGTTTTTT. Its protein is CASSDRGREKLFF.

The DNA for the CDR3 is TGTGCTTTGTACTATTTGGGTGTCTTATATGGCTACACCTTC. This translates into CALYYLGVLYGYTF. The chain links TRBV7-7 to TRBJ1-2, with D uncertain. CDR1 SSHAT and CDR2 FNYEAQ come from the germline V gene (reference sequence). The CDR3 loop spans 14 amino acids.

The chain couples TRBV28 to TRBJ1-1, with D maybe TRBD1 (5 bases). The V gene lost 0 bases and the J gene lost 7 bases, with 12 bases spanning the gap. Germline V CDR1 and CDR2: MDHEN, SYDVKM. The CDR3 has 14 residues. The CDR3 DNA reads TGTGCCAGCAGTTTATGGGAGGGACCCCTTGAAGCTTTCTTT. Its translation: CASSLWEGPLEAFF.

The CDR3 region is CASSLGTSEKLFF. CDR3 bases: TGTGCCAGCAGTTTGGGGACAAGTGAAAAACTGTTTTTT. The chain couples TRBV6-1 to TRBJ1-4; D is perhaps TRBD1 (6 bases). CDR1 is MNHNS and CDR2 is SASEGT in the germline V gene. V lost 5 bases to trimming and J lost 7 bases, with 11 bases between them. CDR3 length: 13 residues.

The chain's CDR3 is CASFGSQETQYF. The CDR3 coding sequence is TGTGCCAGCTTCGGGTCTCAAGAGACCCAGTACTTC. This sequence joins TRBV6-1 and TRBJ2-5; D not certain. CDR1 is MNHNS, CDR2 SASEGT, per germline. V dropped 8 bases and J dropped 2 bases, with 9 bases sitting between them. The CDR3 is 12 amino acids.

The rearrangement joins TRBV29-1 to TRBJ2-2; 10 positions match TRBD1. Germline loops: CDR1 SQVTM, CDR2 ANQGSEA. Germline trimming cut 6 bases from V and 6 bases from J; bases unmatched to any gene: 13. The CDR3 contains 16 residues. The CDR3: CSVERGGTGVPGELFF. The CDR3 coding sequence is TGCAGCGTCGAAAGGGGAGGGACAGGGGTGCCCGGGGAGCTGTTTTTT.

The V gene is TRBV20-1, the J gene TRBJ1-2, with D unclear. CDR1 and CDR2 (germline): DFQATT, SNEGSKA (reference sequence). The V gene lost 3 bases and the J gene lost 12 bases, with 11 bases spanning the gap. The CDR3 extends over 10 amino acids. CDR3 in amino acids: CSASGVMNTF. CDR3 bases: TGCAGTGCTAGCGGTGTGATGAACACCTTC.

The chain uses TRBV6-6 and TRBJ1-1, with D hard to call. V was clipped by 1 base and J by 8 bases, with 8 bases between them. This CDR3 contains 12 residues. Germline CDR1 and CDR2: MNHNY and SVGAGI (reference sequence). CDR3 sequence reads: CASSYLAHEAFF. For the CDR3, the DNA is TGTGCCAGCAGTTACTTGGCACACGAAGCTTTCTTT.

V and J are TRBV4-2 and TRBJ1-1; D not resolved. This CDR3 has 12 amino acids. V lost 2 bases and J 8 bases, leaving 9 bases between the germline ends. CDR1 is LGHNA and CDR2 is YNFKEQ in the germline V gene. The CDR3 here is CASSQTLGEAFF. Written as DNA, the CDR3 is TGTGCCAGCAGCCAAACCCTCGGGGAAGCTTTCTTT.